This T cell receptor (beta chain) was captured in a study of T cells in Graves' hyperthyroidism and ophthalmopathy. Study-wide results and caveats: Most expanded thyroid clonotypes above 0.001 also appeared in blood. Median prediction lead before ophthalmopathy onset was 5 to 7.5 months with the model.

As concerns this clonotype: Antigen specificity is unknown.

Amplification of TCR beta CDR3 regions was performed using RNA transcripts as template. When the TCR CDR3 underwent first-round RT-PCR, the HTBI primer set was used. Using its own MiXCR run on the multiplex PCR reads, TCRdb lists one record per CDR3 protein. The sample lists 550,000 to 700,000 distinct CDR3 sequences, 40% to 55% occurring once. Diagnostic decisions used clinical symptoms, serum thyroxine and TRAb, thyroid ultrasound and orbital computed tomography. Germline CDR1 MNHEY, CDR2 SVGAGI. The CDR3 spans 14 residues. V was cut by 6 bases and J by 0 bases, with 11 bases left in between. The sample taken for sequencing was peripheral blood or thyroid tissue (not recorded which). The J gene is TRBJ1-2, the V gene TRBV6-5; D is undetermined. This receptor was taken from an adult woman with Graves' disease, either hyperthyroidism or ophthalmopathy (not recorded which). The CDR3 protein is CASSRGVANYGYTF. CDR3 DNA sequence: TGTGCCAGCAGCCGTGGAGTAGCTAACTATGGCTACACCTTC.